This T cell receptor (beta chain) was sequenced for a study of identical twins. TCRdb itself ran the 5' RACE reads through MiXCR, one entry per CDR3 protein. The sample has roughly 350,000 distinct CDR3 sequences, roughly 9% seen once; the top ten hold about 8.1%. Points from the study as a whole: The conclusions drew on cross-sectional statistical analysis instead of tracking the same donors. Excess twin sharing in beta out-of-frame sequences was weaker. Models underestimated out-of-frame TCR alpha sharing in monozygotic twins. Among out-of-frame alpha sequences shared by twins, low generation probability occurred in excess.

For this clonotype: The antigen remains unidentified.

The specimen was naive T cells sorted from blood. The TCR was taken from a woman aged 50 to 65 in good health.

CDR3 nucleotides: TGCGCCAGCAGCTTGGAAATCGGGAGTGGGGAGACCCAGTACTTC. As protein: CASSLEIGSGETQYF. The chain uses TRBV5-1 and TRBJ2-5; a possible D gene is TRBD2 (6 bases). The V gene's germline CDR1 is SGHRS and CDR2 YFSETQ. The CDR3 consists of 15 residues. Between the trimmed V and J ends, which lost 0 bases and 5 bases, there was a span of 14 bases.